These 29 T cell receptor beta chains were all obtained from the same sample, sequenced in a study of T cell changes during pregnancy in multiple sclerosis. The data were produced by immunoSEQ multiplex PCR, yet TCRdb's version contains in-frame clones alone and is incomplete. The sample shows tens of thousands of clones, 90% to 95% of them seen only once. Sequencing was performed on peripheral blood, taken in the third trimester of pregnancy. These receptors all stem from a female donor with multiple sclerosis, enrolled in a pregnancy study.

This chain links TRBV15 with TRBJ2-1; TRBD2 matches at 8 bases. The CDR3 sequence is 16 residues long. The trim removed 3 bases at V and 6 bases at J, leaving 10 bases unmatched. Looked up from germline, CDR1 is LNHNV and CDR2 is YYDKDF (reference sequence). CDR3 protein: CATSSNSGLGFNEQFF. The CDR3 coding sequence is TGTGCCACCAGCAGTAATTCGGGACTAGGCTTCAATGAGCAGTTCTTC.

The V and J genes are TRBV7-9 and TRBJ2-7, with TRBD2 matching 10 bases. Germline-derived CDR1 and CDR2 are SEHNR and FQNEAQ (reference sequence). This CDR3 has 14 residues. V was clipped by 4 bases and J by 3 bases; unmatched bases: 3. CDR3 sequence reads: CASSSQREGYEQYF. The CDR3 DNA sequence: TGTGCCAGCAGCTCTCAGCGGGAGGGCTACGAGCAGTACTTC.

The chain links TRBV15 to TRBJ1-1, with 10 bases matching TRBD1. The CDR3 extends over 13 amino acids. V lost 9 bases to trimming and J lost 5 bases; unmatched junction nucleotides: 6. Germline V gives CDR1 LNHNV, CDR2 YYDKDF (reference sequence). The CDR3 loop reads CATKTGGLTEAFF. CDR3 coding DNA: TGTGCCACAAAGACAGGGGGCTTGACTGAAGCTTTCTTT.

The rearrangement joins TRBV14 to TRBJ2-7; 14 bases are shared with TRBD2. Germline CDR1 reads SGHDN; CDR2 reads FVKESK. The CDR3 spans 17 residues. The J segment lost 9 bases and the V segment lost 0 bases, leaving 10 bases of the junction unmatched. The CDR3 DNA reads TGTGCCAGCAGCCAAGAGAGGGACGGGACTAGCGGGAGCTCGCAGTACTTC. Residues: CASSQERDGTSGSSQYF.

The chain couples TRBV28 to TRBJ1-2, with 8 bases matching TRBD1. Germline V gene sequence: CDR1 MDHEN, CDR2 SYDVKM. The CDR3 is made up of 15 amino acids. J was trimmed by 3 bases and V by 5 bases; bases with no gene match: 8. This CDR3 reads CASSPRTGSYYGYTF. For the CDR3, the DNA is TGTGCCAGCAGTCCTCGGACAGGGAGTTACTATGGCTACACCTTC.

The gene calls are TRBV9 and TRBJ2-7; D gene uncertain. Trimming shortened V by 0 bases and J by 6 bases, and 16 bases separated the two germline ends. The CDR3 consists of 15 residues. In germline, CDR1 is SGDLS, CDR2 YYNGEE. The CDR3 here is CASSVGEASSGEQYF. In DNA form, the CDR3 reads TGTGCCAGCAGCGTAGGAGAGGCCTCCTCCGGCGAGCAGTACTTC.

The CDR3 DNA is TGTGCCAGTAGTATGAGAGGGTCCGACACTGAAGCTTTCTTT. It translates to CASSMRGSDTEAFF. V usage is TRBV19 and J usage is TRBJ1-1; no reliable D call. The CDR3 runs to 14 residues. Looked up from germline, CDR1 is LNHDA and CDR2 is SQIVND (reference sequence). Trimming cost V 3 bases and J 3 bases, with 11 bases left between them.

V and J are TRBV30 and TRBJ2-2; no firm D call. Germline-derived CDR1 and CDR2 are GTSNPN and SVGIG (reference sequence). This CDR3 is built from 14 residues. V was trimmed by 2 bases and J by 1 base, leaving 8 bases between them. The CDR3 loop reads CAWSLGGNTGELFF. DNA for the CDR3: TGTGCCTGGAGTTTAGGCGGGAACACCGGGGAGCTGTTTTTT. Complete variable domain (other parts from reference TRBV30 and TRBJ2-2): SQTIHQWPATLVQPVGSPLSLECTVEGTSNPNLYWYRQAAGRGLQLLFYSVGIGQISSEVPQNLSASRPQDRQFILSSKKLLLSDSGFYLCAWSLGGNTGELFFGEGSRLTVL.

This sequence joins TRBV7-6 and TRBJ2-3; 13 positions match TRBD2. The length of the CDR3 is 16 residues. The V gene's germline CDR1 is SGHVS and CDR2 FNYEAQ. V was clipped by 5 bases and J by 3 bases; unmatched bases: 5. The CDR3 here is CASSTGLAGWTDTQYF. CDR3 nucleotide sequence: TGTGCCAGCAGCACGGGACTAGCGGGATGGACAGATACGCAGTATTTT.

The chain combines TRBV30 with TRBJ1-1, with a possible D match to TRBD1 (5 bases). Trimming removed 1 base at V and 3 bases at J, with 15 bases between. CDR1 is GTSNPN and CDR2 is SVGIG in the germline V gene (reference sequence). There are 15 residues in the CDR3. The CDR3 DNA follows: TGTGCCTGGAGTGGGCCATTTTCGGGGGACACTGAAGCTTTCTTT. It yields the protein CAWSGPFSGDTEAFF.

This clone was detected a few times. V is TRBV7-9 and J is TRBJ1-2, with D maybe TRBD1 (6 bases). Trimming removed 5 bases from V and 5 bases from J, with 15 bases in between. The germline V gene has CDR1 SEHNR and CDR2 FQNEAQ (reference sequence). The CDR3 is 14 amino acids. Here the CDR3 reads CASSPPGGGYGYTF. The DNA for the CDR3 is TGTGCCAGCAGCCCCCCGGGAGGGGGGTATGGCTACACCTTC.

The chain couples TRBV6-1 to TRBJ1-1, with a weak D call TRBD1 (5 bases). The germline CDR1 and CDR2 sequences are MNHNS and SASEGT. V lost 3 bases and J 2 bases, leaving 19 bases between the germline ends. This CDR3 comprises 17 residues. The DNA of the CDR3 is TGTGCCAGCAGTGACAGGGAAAACCCCTACAAAAACACTGAAGCTTTCTTT. Its translation: CASSDRENPYKNTEAFF.

The rearrangement joins TRBV6-5 to TRBJ1-2; no definite D call. This CDR3 comprises 12 residues. Germline V lookup: CDR1 MNHEY, CDR2 SVGAGI. With 6 bases removed from V and 4 bases from J, the gap between germline ends came to 9 bases. DNA of the CDR3: TGTGCCAGCAGGGTCGGACTCTATGGCTACACCTTC. It translates to CASRVGLYGYTF.

This sequence joins TRBV5-4 and TRBJ2-7; a possible D gene is TRBD2 (6 bases). Germline V gives CDR1 SGHNT, CDR2 YYREEE (reference sequence). This CDR3 is built from 15 residues. The V and J ends lost 0 bases and 1 base respectively, with 11 bases between them. The chain's CDR3 is CASSLGRGSSYEQYF. CDR3 in DNA: TGTGCCAGCAGCTTGGGTCGGGGGTCTTCCTACGAGCAGTACTTC.

The chain employs TRBV11-2 and TRBJ2-6; 7 nucleotides align to TRBD2. The length of the CDR3 is 19 residues. Per germline, CDR1 SGHAT and CDR2 FQNNGV. V was pared by 4 bases and J by 1 base, with 13 bases of the junction left unmatched. For the CDR3, the DNA is TGTGCCAGCAGCTCCCTCGGGGGGTTCATCCCATCTGGGGCCAACGTCCTGACTTTC. Translating gives CASSSLGGFIPSGANVLTF. The variable domain in full, with the rest retrieved from reference TRBV11-2 and TRBJ2-6, is EAGVAQSPRYKIIEKRQSVAFWCNPISGHATLYWYQQILGQGPKLLIQFQNNGVVDDSQLPKDRFSAERLKGVDSTLKIQPAKLEDSAVYLCASSSLGGFIPSGANVLTFGAGSRLTVL.

The chain joins TRBV5-1 to TRBJ2-1; TRBD2 matches 8 bases. From germline, CDR1 is SGHRS and CDR2 YFSETQ. With 3 bases clipped from V and 9 bases from J, the junction kept 11 bases outside the gene matches. The CDR3 covers 15 residues. CDR3 loop: CASSSNPGGLAEQFF. The CDR3 nucleotides read TGCGCCAGCAGCTCGAACCCGGGAGGGTTAGCTGAGCAGTTCTTC.

The chain combines TRBV29-1 with TRBJ2-7, with 11 bases matching TRBD2. Germline CDR1 SQVTM, CDR2 ANQGSEA. V gave up 6 bases and J gave up 0 bases; unmatched junction bases: 10. This CDR3 spans 16 amino acids. The DNA of the CDR3 is TGCAGCGTCGACGGGACTAGCGGTACAAGCTCCTACGAGCAGTACTTC. This encodes CSVDGTSGTSSYEQYF.

This clone was seen once. V is TRBV27 and J is TRBJ1-1; TRBD1 is a possible D gene (5 bases). Germline V CDR1 and CDR2: MNHEY, SMNVEV (reference sequence). V shed 3 bases and J shed 5 bases, with 10 bases lying between them. The CDR3 is 13 residues long. CDR3 sequence: CASSLGGWTEAFF. CDR3 nucleotides: TGTGCCAGCAGTTTGGGGGGATGGACTGAAGCTTTCTTT.

This clone appeared once. The genes are TRBV11-1 and TRBJ2-7; 7 bases line up with TRBD2. Losses at the gene ends were 4 bases for V and 4 bases for J; bases not matched to a gene: 16. In germline, CDR1 is SGHAT, CDR2 FQDESV (reference sequence). CDR3 size: 17 residues. CDR3 sequence (DNA): TGTGCCAGCAGCTCGATAGTCATCGGCGGGGGTGTTTACGAGCAGTACTTC. It yields the protein CASSSIVIGGGVYEQYF. The full variable domain, completed using reference TRBV11-1 and TRBJ2-7, is EAEVAQSPRYKITEKSQAVAFWCDPISGHATLYWYRQILGQGPELLVQFQDESVVDDSQLPKDRFSAERLKGVDSTLKIQPAELGDSAMYLCASSSIVIGGGVYEQYFGPGTRLTVT.

The chain joins TRBV10-1 to TRBJ2-1, with 7 bases fitting TRBD1. Germline lookup yields CDR1 WNHNN and CDR2 SYGVQD (reference sequence). This CDR3 contains 12 residues. The V gene end was trimmed by 8 bases and the J gene end by 4 bases; junction bases not matched to a gene: 2. DNA for the CDR3: TGCGCCAGCGGGGGACAGTACAATGAGCAGTTCTTC. Protein: CASGGQYNEQFF.

This clone was picked up a small number of times. J is TRBJ1-1 and V is TRBV19; D remains unclear. Germline V gene data show CDR1 as LNHDA and CDR2 as SQIVND (reference sequence). This CDR3 spans 14 amino acids. V lost 5 bases and J 5 bases, leaving 15 bases between the germline ends. The CDR3 here is CASSLHTGWTEAFF. CDR3 in DNA: TGTGCCAGTAGTCTCCATACGGGGTGGACTGAAGCTTTCTTT.

The chain links TRBV29-1 to TRBJ2-7; 11 nucleotides align to TRBD1. The J segment lost 6 bases and the V segment lost 5 bases, leaving 6 bases of the junction unmatched. This CDR3 is built from 13 residues. Germline V lookup: CDR1 SQVTM, CDR2 ANQGSEA. In DNA form, the CDR3 reads TGCAGCGTTAGGACAGGGGGCGGAGTCGAGCAGTACTTC. Translating it yields CSVRTGGGVEQYF.

This chain uses TRBV6-5 with TRBJ2-3; TRBD2 agrees at 8 bases. The CDR3 runs to 14 residues. Unmatched junction bases numbered 2, after V lost 5 bases and J lost 1 base. Germline CDR1 MNHEY, CDR2 SVGAGI. In DNA form, the CDR3 reads TGTGCCAGCAGTAGCGGGAGCGGCACAGATACGCAGTATTTT. This gives the protein CASSSGSGTDTQYF.

V gene TRBV5-1 combines with J gene TRBJ2-5, with D maybe TRBD1 (7 bases). CDR3 length: 14 amino acids. V lost 0 bases, J lost 6 bases, and 12 bases lay in between. Germline V gene sequence: CDR1 SGHRS, CDR2 YFSETQ. The CDR3 loop is CASSLVSGGKTQYF. CDR3 bases: TGCGCCAGCAGCTTGGTTTCAGGGGGGAAGACCCAGTACTTC.

J is TRBJ2-7 and V is TRBV9; D remains ambiguous. This CDR3 comprises 15 residues. Germline values: CDR1 SGDLS, CDR2 YYNGEE. The V gene lost 4 bases and the J gene lost 1 base, with 15 bases spanning the gap. CDR3 nucleotides: TGTGCCAGCAGCCCCCGACACGCACCTTCCTACGAGCAGTACTTC. It is translated as CASSPRHAPSYEQYF.

The chain recombines TRBV19 with TRBJ2-1; 13 positions match TRBD2. After removal of 5 bases from V and 6 bases from J, the junction contained 4 bases not matched to a gene. Germline V gives CDR1 LNHDA, CDR2 SQIVND (reference sequence). The CDR3 totals 15 residues. CDR3 protein: CASSDGLAGANEQFF. The CDR3 DNA sequence: TGTGCCAGTAGTGACGGACTAGCGGGAGCCAATGAGCAGTTCTTC.

The chain combines TRBV27 with TRBJ1-1, with D possibly TRBD1 on 5 matching bases. The germline V gene has CDR1 MNHEY and CDR2 SMNVEV (reference sequence). Trimming took off 7 bases at V and 2 bases at J, with 14 bases between the two ends. The CDR3 totals 14 residues. The CDR3 bases are TGTGCCAGCACCCTAGGGAGGGGAAACACTGAAGCTTTCTTT. Translating gives CASTLGRGNTEAFF.

This clone occurred once. The CDR3 spells CASSAPGTGGEGYTF. For the CDR3, the DNA is TGTGCCAGCAGTGCGCCCGGGACAGGGGGCGAGGGCTACACCTTC. The gene calls are TRBV25-1 and TRBJ1-2, with 12 bases identical to TRBD1. The CDR3 is made up of 15 amino acids. CDR1 and CDR2 (germline): MGHDK, SYGVNS. Germline trimming cut 4 bases from V and 8 bases from J; bases unmatched to any gene: 8.

The chain combines TRBV27 with TRBJ1-4, with TRBD1 as a possible D gene (5 bases). V gave up 6 bases and J gave up 8 bases, with 19 bases separating them. In germline, CDR1 is MNHEY, CDR2 SMNVEV (reference sequence). There are 15 residues in the CDR3. Here the CDR3 reads CASRSLEGGGEKLFF. The CDR3 region has the DNA TGTGCCAGCAGATCCCTTGAGGGCGGGGGGGAAAAACTGTTTTTT.